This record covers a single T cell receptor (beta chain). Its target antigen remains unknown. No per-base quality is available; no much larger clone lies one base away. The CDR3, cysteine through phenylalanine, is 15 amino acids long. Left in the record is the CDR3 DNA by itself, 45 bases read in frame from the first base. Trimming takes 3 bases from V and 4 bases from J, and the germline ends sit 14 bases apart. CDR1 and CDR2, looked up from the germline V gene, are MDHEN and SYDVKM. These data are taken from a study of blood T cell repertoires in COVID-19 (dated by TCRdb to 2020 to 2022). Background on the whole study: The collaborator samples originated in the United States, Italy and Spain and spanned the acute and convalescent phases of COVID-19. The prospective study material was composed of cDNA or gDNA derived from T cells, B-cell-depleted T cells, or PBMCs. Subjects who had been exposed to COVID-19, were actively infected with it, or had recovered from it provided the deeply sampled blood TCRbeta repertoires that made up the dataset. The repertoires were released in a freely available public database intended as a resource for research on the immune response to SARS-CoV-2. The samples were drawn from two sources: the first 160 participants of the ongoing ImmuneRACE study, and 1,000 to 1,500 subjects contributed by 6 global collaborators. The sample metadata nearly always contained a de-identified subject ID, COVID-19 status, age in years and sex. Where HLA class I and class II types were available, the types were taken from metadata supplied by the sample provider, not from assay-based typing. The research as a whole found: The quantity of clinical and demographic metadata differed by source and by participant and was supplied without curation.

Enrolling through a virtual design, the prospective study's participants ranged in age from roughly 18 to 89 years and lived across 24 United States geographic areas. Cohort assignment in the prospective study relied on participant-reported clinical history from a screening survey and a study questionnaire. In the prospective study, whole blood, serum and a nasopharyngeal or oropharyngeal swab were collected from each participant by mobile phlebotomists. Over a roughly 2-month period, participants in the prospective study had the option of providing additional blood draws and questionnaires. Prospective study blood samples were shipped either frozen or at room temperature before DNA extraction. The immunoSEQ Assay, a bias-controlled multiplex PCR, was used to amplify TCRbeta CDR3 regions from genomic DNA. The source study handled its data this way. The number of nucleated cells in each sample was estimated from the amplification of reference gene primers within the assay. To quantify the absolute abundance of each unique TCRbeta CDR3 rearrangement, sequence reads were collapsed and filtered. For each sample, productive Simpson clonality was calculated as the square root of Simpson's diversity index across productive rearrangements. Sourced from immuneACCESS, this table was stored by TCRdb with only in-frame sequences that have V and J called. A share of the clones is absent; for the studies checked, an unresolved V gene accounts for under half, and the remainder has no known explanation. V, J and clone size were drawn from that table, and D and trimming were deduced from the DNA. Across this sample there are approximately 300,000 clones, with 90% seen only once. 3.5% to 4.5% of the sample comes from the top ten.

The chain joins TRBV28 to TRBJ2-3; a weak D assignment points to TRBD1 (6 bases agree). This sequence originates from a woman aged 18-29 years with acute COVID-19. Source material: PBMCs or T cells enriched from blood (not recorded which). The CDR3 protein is CASSLGAVAADTQYF. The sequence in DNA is TGTGCCAGCAGTTTGGGGGCGGTGGCGGCAGATACGCAGTATTTT.